Presented here are 28 T cell receptor beta chains from one specimen sequenced in a study of T cells in Graves' hyperthyroidism and ophthalmopathy. TCR beta CDR3 sequences were amplified from RNA transcripts. RT-PCR in the first round (using the HTBI primer set) targeted the TCR CDR3. TCRdb re-called the multiplex PCR reads through MiXCR, storing one row per CDR3 protein. The sample holds about 770,000 distinct CDR3 sequences, around 19% seen once. Source material: blood. These receptor sequences come from a woman aged 45-60 years with Graves' hyperthyroidism that later progressed to Graves' ophthalmopathy.

Many counts were recorded for this clonotype. The V gene is TRBV7-8, the J gene TRBJ2-1; a possible D gene is TRBD1 (5 bases). From germline, CDR1 is SGHVS and CDR2 FQNEAQ. Trimming took 1 base from V and 3 from J, leaving 13 bases between them. The CDR3 extends over 16 amino acids. CDR3 region: CASSLVRQTNYNEQFF. The CDR3 DNA reads TGTGCCAGCAGCTTAGTCAGACAGACAAACTACAATGAGCAGTTCTTC.

This chain links TRBV18 with TRBJ2-5, with 8 bases aligning to TRBD1. The V gene's germline CDR1 is KGHSH and CDR2 LQKENI. The CDR3 is 14 residues long. The junction had 6 bases not matched to a gene; V was cut back by 4 bases and J by 5 bases. Here the CDR3 reads CASSRQGPGETQYF. DNA for the CDR3: TGTGCCAGCTCACGACAGGGGCCGGGGGAGACCCAGTACTTC.

As to this clonotype: One end of the junction varies from germline; a read error may be responsible. J is TRBJ2-3 and V is TRBV12-3 or TRBV12-4, with D hard to call. There are 14 residues in the CDR3. The CDR3 region is CASRLVALTDTQYF. The CDR3 nucleotides read TGTGCCAGCAGGTTAGTGGCCCTCACAGATACGCAGTATTTT.

This clonotype was found a few times. This sequence joins TRBV2 and TRBJ2-3; 12 nucleotides match TRBD2. Germline V gene sequence: CDR1 SNHLY, CDR2 FYNNEI. Trimming took 9 bases from V and 1 from J; bases not matched to a gene: 14. CDR3 length equals 18 residues. CDR3 nucleotides: TGTGCCAGTCTGACGCTAGCGGGGGGGGGTAGGGGCACAGATACGCAGTATTTT. It yields the protein CASLTLAGGGRGTDTQYF.

Comment on this clonotype: A junction boundary mismatches the germline segment, possibly from a read error. The chain links TRBV3-1 to TRBJ1-2, with D hard to call. This CDR3 is built from 12 residues. The V gene's germline CDR1 is LGHDT and CDR2 YNNKEL (reference sequence). The CDR3 nucleotides read TGTGCCAACAGCCAAGCCCTCTATGGCTACACCTTC. It translates to CANSQALYGYTF.

V gene TRBV20-1 combines with J gene TRBJ2-2, with D tentatively TRBD2 (6 bases). Trimming cost V 0 bases and J 5 bases, with 13 bases left between them. The CDR3 has 15 residues. Germline CDR1 DFQATT, CDR2 SNEGSKA (reference sequence). CDR3 region: CSARDGGVGTGELFF. In DNA, the CDR3 is TGCAGTGCTAGAGATGGAGGGGTTGGAACCGGGGAGCTGTTTTTT.

This clonotype was counted ten times or more. The genes are TRBV3-1 and TRBJ2-1; no reliable D call. Germline V CDR1 and CDR2: LGHDT, YNNKEL (reference sequence). V was shortened by 1 base and J by 6 bases, with 7 bases between the two germline ends. The CDR3 spans 13 residues. CDR3 DNA sequence: TGTGCCAGCAGCCAAGCTGGACGCAATGAGCAGTTCTTC. Translation gives CASSQAGRNEQFF.

A single count supports this clonotype. The rearrangement uses TRBV20-1 and TRBJ1-4; 7 bases fit TRBD1. This CDR3 is 14 amino acids long. The V gene's germline CDR1 is DFQATT and CDR2 SNEGSKA (reference sequence). With V trimmed by 0 bases and J by 8 bases, 6 bases remained unmatched. The CDR3 spells CSARDDRVGEKLFF. As DNA, the CDR3 is TGCAGTGCTAGAGATGACAGGGTGGGGGAAAAACTGTTTTTT.

This clonotype was seen more than once but under ten times. The chain couples TRBV6-1 to TRBJ2-2; TRBD1 or TRBD2 may be the D gene (5 bases each). The length of the CDR3 is 15 residues. The germline CDR1 and CDR2 sequences are MNHNS and SASEGT. Trimming took off 6 bases at V and 6 bases at J, with 17 bases between the two ends. The CDR3 loop reads CASRPGRSRAGELFF. The CDR3 coding sequence is TGTGCCAGCAGACCGGGACGTTCGAGGGCCGGGGAGCTGTTTTTT.

This clonotype was found many times. The rearrangement uses TRBV11-2 and TRBJ1-2, with 9 nucleotides matching TRBD1. The V and J ends lost 0 bases and 10 bases, in that order; junction bases with no gene match: 9. Germline V gene data show CDR1 as SGHAT and CDR2 as FQNNGV. The CDR3 is 15 amino acids. The CDR3 region has the DNA TGTGCCAGCAGCTTAGATTACGGGACAGGGAATCCCTACACCTTC. Protein product: CASSLDYGTGNPYTF.

At least ten counts were recorded for this clonotype. The genes are TRBV20-1 and TRBJ2-7; no clear D. Looked up from germline, CDR1 is DFQATT and CDR2 is SNEGSKA (reference sequence). This CDR3 contains 12 residues. Trimming took 4 bases from V and 3 from J, leaving 10 bases between them. DNA of the CDR3: TGCAGTGCTAAAACGCCGAGCTACGAGCAGTACTTC. Translated, it gives CSAKTPSYEQYF.

This clonotype was seen many times. This rearrangement joins TRBV5-1 to TRBJ1-1; 7 bases line up with TRBD1. The V gene end was trimmed by 3 bases and the J gene end by 4 bases; junction bases not matched to a gene: 6. This CDR3 comprises 14 residues. CDR1 is SGHRS and CDR2 is YFSETQ in the germline V gene. The CDR3, as DNA: TGCGCCAGCAGCTCACAAGGGGGCGGCACTGAAGCTTTCTTT. This sequence encodes CASSSQGGGTEAFF.

This clonotype was seen at least ten times. This chain uses TRBV6-1 with TRBJ2-2; D remains unclear. Trimming cost V 8 bases and J 3 bases, with 10 bases left between them. CDR3 size: 13 residues. The germline CDR1 and CDR2 sequences are MNHNS and SASEGT. The CDR3 nucleotides read TGTGCCAGCCTGGAAGCCTACACCGGGGAGCTGTTTTTT. Protein product: CASLEAYTGELFF.

The chain couples TRBV11-2 to TRBJ1-5; tentative D call: TRBD1 (5 bases). The CDR3 length is 13 residues. Trimming took off 5 bases at V and 7 bases at J, with 12 bases between the two ends. CDR1 is SGHAT, CDR2 FQNNGV, per germline. CDR3 DNA: TGTGCCAGCAGCGTGGGGCCCGCCCAGCCCCAGCATTTT. Residues: CASSVGPAQPQHF.

The V and J genes are TRBV12-3 or TRBV12-4 and TRBJ2-7; possibly TRBD1 for D (6 bases). This CDR3 comprises 13 residues. Trimming pared 8 bases from V and 0 bases from J, leaving 11 bases between. The chain's CDR3 is CASEQDSSYEQYF. The CDR3 DNA sequence: TGTGCCAGCGAACAGGACAGCTCCTACGAGCAGTACTTC.

This clonotype was seen many times. The genes are TRBV20-1 and TRBJ1-2; D gene unclear. From germline, CDR1 is DFQATT and CDR2 SNEGSKA (reference sequence). Trimming cost V 6 bases and J 3 bases, with 14 bases left between them. The CDR3 is 13 amino acids. Here the CDR3 reads CSASESLYYGYTF. CDR3 sequence (DNA): TGCAGTGCATCAGAGAGTCTATACTATGGCTACACCTTC.

This clonotype came up many times. The chain carries TRBV7-6 and TRBJ2-5, with a weak D call TRBD1 (6 bases). Trimming pared 4 bases from V and 0 bases from J, leaving 12 bases between. The CDR3 has 15 residues. Germline-derived CDR1 and CDR2 are SGHVS and FNYEAQ. DNA of the CDR3: TGTGCCAGCAGCTCTCGACAGGTACACCAAGAGACCCAGTACTTC. Translation: CASSSRQVHQETQYF.

This clonotype was detected only a few times. The chain carries TRBV5-8 and TRBJ1-5; 12 nucleotides match TRBD1. CDR1 SGHTS and CDR2 YDEGEE come from the germline V gene. V lost 4 bases to trimming and J lost 2 bases; unmatched junction nucleotides: 7. This CDR3 has 17 residues. CDR3 loop: CASSIGTGGVGNQPQHF. CDR3 in DNA: TGTGCCAGCAGCATAGGGACAGGGGGCGTCGGCAATCAGCCCCAGCATTTT.

This clonotype has only a few counts. V gene TRBV20-1 combines with J gene TRBJ2-7; 12 bases are a match to TRBD2. CDR3 size: 18 residues. CDR1 is DFQATT, CDR2 SNEGSKA, per germline (reference sequence). J lost 3 bases, V lost 3 bases, and 15 bases had no gene match. This chain's CDR3 is CSARGLAGGSYLYYEQYF. CDR3 coding DNA: TGCAGTGCTAGGGGTCTAGCGGGGGGGTCCTACCTATACTACGAGCAGTACTTC.

There are many counts of this clonotype. The chain couples TRBV12-3 or TRBV12-4 to TRBJ2-7, with 7 nucleotides matching TRBD1. The CDR3 is 14 residues long. V was pared by 5 bases and J by 2 bases, with 6 bases of the junction left unmatched. Here the CDR3 DNA reads TGTGCCAGCAGTCCTCGACAGGGAACCTACGAGCAGTACTTC. Translating it yields CASSPRQGTYEQYF.

This clonotype has only a few counts. This chain uses TRBV20-1 with TRBJ2-6; either TRBD1 or TRBD2 may supply D (5 bases each). CDR1 and CDR2 (germline): DFQATT, SNEGSKA (reference sequence). Deletions cut 0 bases from V and 2 bases from J, with 5 bases between. CDR3 length: 14 amino acids. This CDR3 reads CSAREGAGANVLTF. CDR3 in DNA: TGCAGTGCTAGAGAGGGGGCTGGGGCCAACGTCCTGACTTTC.

This clonotype was counted many times. The J gene is TRBJ1-1, the V gene TRBV20-1, with TRBD1 as a possible D gene (5 bases). V was clipped by 3 bases and J by 2 bases, with 10 bases between them. This CDR3 spans 13 amino acids. Germline CDR1 DFQATT, CDR2 SNEGSKA (reference sequence). The CDR3 protein is CSASSRGNTEAFF. The CDR3 DNA follows: TGCAGTGCTAGCTCAAGGGGTAACACTGAAGCTTTCTTT.

The chain is built from TRBV3-1 and TRBJ2-3, with D perhaps matching TRBD2 (7 bases). This CDR3 contains 15 residues. Germline V gives CDR1 LGHDT, CDR2 YNNKEL (reference sequence). The ends were cut back, 6 bases at V and 1 base at J, with 14 bases in the middle. CDR3 amino acids: CASRVGGPGTDTQYF. The CDR3 bases are TGTGCCAGCAGAGTCGGGGGGCCTGGCACAGATACGCAGTATTTT.

V gene TRBV7-9 combines with J gene TRBJ1-2; possible D gene TRBD1, 5 bases. CDR1 SEHNR and CDR2 FQNEAQ come from the germline V gene (reference sequence). The CDR3 has 14 residues. V was cut by 1 base and J by 8 bases, with 14 bases left in between. The CDR3 here is CASSLGEGPRGYTF. As DNA, the CDR3 is TGTGCCAGCAGCTTAGGGGAGGGACCTAGAGGCTACACCTTC.

The DNA for the CDR3 is TGTGCCAGTAGTGTAGGGACGGGGGTCGATGAGCAGTTCTTC. It translates to CASSVGTGVDEQFF. V is TRBV19 and J is TRBJ2-1; maybe TRBD2 (6 bases). This CDR3 spans 14 amino acids. Trimming took 5 bases from V and 8 from J, leaving 16 bases between them. Germline-derived CDR1 and CDR2 are LNHDA and SQIVND (reference sequence).

In its sample, this clonotype was seen many times. The rearrangement joins TRBV6-1 to TRBJ2-7, with D perhaps TRBD1 (6 bases). CDR1 MNHNS and CDR2 SASEGT come from the germline V gene. The CDR3 has 14 residues. Trimming shortened V by 5 bases and J by 6 bases, and 17 bases separated the two germline ends. The CDR3 bases are TGTGCCAGCAGTTTCTACAGGGTAGGGAGCGAGCAGTACTTC. Translated: CASSFYRVGSEQYF.

This clonotype was counted ten times or more. The chain is built from TRBV20-1 and TRBJ1-5, with TRBD1 matching over 7 bases. Germline loops: CDR1 DFQATT, CDR2 SNEGSKA (reference sequence). With 3 bases clipped from V and 2 bases from J, the junction kept 4 bases outside the gene matches. CDR3 size: 14 residues. The CDR3 nucleotides read TGCAGTGCTAGCTCAGACAGGGGCAATCAGCCCCAGCATTTT. Translated: CSASSDRGNQPQHF.

At least ten counts were recorded for this clonotype. The chain couples TRBV20-1 to TRBJ2-7; 7 bases line up with TRBD1. Germline CDR1 reads DFQATT; CDR2 reads SNEGSKA (reference sequence). V trimming: 6 bases; J trimming: 4 bases; junction bases outside the gene matches: 15. The CDR3 consists of 15 residues. The CDR3 spells CSAFRQGSSVYEQYF. CDR3 bases: TGCAGTGCCTTTAGACAGGGCTCATCTGTATACGAGCAGTACTTC.